The following is a TCR beta chain sequence with its context. These data originate in a study of control samples from healthy donors and cancer patients. With 6 bases removed from V and 5 bases from J, the gap between germline ends came to 17 bases. The germline gives CDR1 LNHDA, CDR2 SQIVND (reference sequence). The CDR3 totals 15 residues. The repertoire was sequenced with immunoSEQ multiplex PCR; TCRdb's copy has only in-frame clones and lacks some. The sample lists fewer than 20,000 clones, about 89% occurring once. Sequencing was performed on PBMCs. The sequence was obtained from a woman in her 70s with colorectal cancer. The rearrangement links TRBV19 to TRBJ2-1; tentative D call: TRBD1 (6 bases). CDR3: CASSRITGYNNEQFF. The CDR3 DNA reads TGTGCCAGTAGCCGCATTACAGGGTATAACAATGAGCAGTTCTTC.